The 3 T cell receptor beta chains below all came from one sample that was sequenced in a study of blood T cell repertoires in COVID-19. Libraries were prepared by immunoSEQ multiplex PCR; TCRdb keeps only in-frame clonotypes and omits some of them. The sample has about 71,000 clones, 82% seen once. Sequenced input: peripheral blood. All receptors come from a woman aged 80 or older with acute or convalescent COVID-19.

The CDR3 DNA reads as TGTGCCAGCAGTGCCGAGGAACAGGGAGGGGAGTACAATGAGCAGTTCTTC. It yields the protein CASSAEEQGGEYNEQFF. J is TRBJ2-1 and V is TRBV6-4; D may be TRBD2 (7 bases). The V gene lost 4 bases and the J gene lost 4 bases, with 20 bases spanning the gap. The CDR3 runs to 17 residues. Germline CDR1 and CDR2: MRHNA and SNTAGT.

This clone was detected a few times. The chain couples TRBV11-2 to TRBJ2-7, with D unclear. Deletions cut 5 bases from V and 2 bases from J, with 4 bases between. There are 11 residues in the CDR3. CDR1 and CDR2 (germline): SGHAT, FQNNGV. In DNA form, the CDR3 reads TGTGCCAGCAGCGCTACCTACGAGCAGTACTTC. It translates to CASSATYEQYF.

The CDR3: CASSLEDSSNQPQHF. The CDR3 nucleotides are TGTGCCAGCAGCTTAGAGGACAGTAGCAATCAGCCCCAGCATTTT. V gene TRBV7-2 combines with J gene TRBJ1-5; D may be TRBD1 (6 bases). The V gene's germline CDR1 is SGHTA and CDR2 FQGNSA. Trimming cost V 1 base and J 0 bases, with 7 bases left between them. The CDR3 totals 15 residues. The full variable domain, with the rest looked up from reference TRBV7-2 and TRBJ1-5, is GAGVSQSPSNKVTEKGKDVELRCDPISGHTALYWYRQSLGQGLEFLIYFQGNSAPDKSGLPSDRFSAERTGGSVSTLTIQRTQQEDSAVYLCASSLEDSSNQPQHFGDGTRLSIL.